The source of this T cell receptor (beta chain) is a study of Ad26.COV2.S vaccination and SARS-CoV-2 variants. Measured with immunoSEQ multiplex PCR; TCRdb has only the in-frame clones, and not every one. The data contain roughly 460,000 clones, around 89% of them singletons. Treatment meaning: roughly 19 received Ad26.COV2.S at low or high dose, single or two shots; about five received placebo; per-sample allocation not given. Specimen acquisition occurred on day 63 following the initial vaccine or placebo injection. In this sample, this clone turned up a few times. V shed 5 bases and J 4 bases; nucleotides not matched to a gene: 10. Germline V gene lookup returns CDR1 SGHTA and CDR2 FQGTGA. The CDR3 has 16 amino acids.

This receptor was obtained from a person between 18 and 65 years old who received the Ad26.COV2.S COVID-19 vaccine or a placebo. Material: peripheral blood, obtained in a trial of Ad26.COV2.S vaccine versus placebo. This chain connects TRBV7-3 to TRBJ1-5, with 8 nucleotides matching TRBD1. In DNA, the CDR3 is TGTGCCAGCAGCCCGAGCCCCTGGACAGGGAATCAGCCCCAGCATTTT. Residues: CASSPSPWTGNQPQHF.